Below, 2 T cell receptor beta chains from the same sample are listed, as sequenced in a study of blood T cell repertoires in COVID-19. Repertoires were generated with immunoSEQ multiplex PCR, while TCRdb's copy carries only in-frame clones and drops some. The top ten hold 5% to 7% of the sample, which has 80,000 to 130,000 clones, roughly 90% seen once. Sequenced: peripheral blood. The receptors shown here come from a man between 65 and 79 years old with acute or convalescent COVID-19.

The chain couples TRBV5-1 to TRBJ1-4; maybe TRBD1 (6 bases). The CDR3 contains 14 residues. CDR1 is SGHRS and CDR2 is YFSETQ in the germline V gene. Between the trimmed V and J ends, which lost 2 bases and 8 bases, there was a span of 13 bases. In DNA, the CDR3 is TGCGCCAGCAGCTTTAGCAGGGGTGACGAAAAACTGTTTTTT. Its translation is CASSFSRGDEKLFF.

The rearrangement uses TRBV6-2 or TRBV6-3 and TRBJ1-5; perhaps TRBD1 as D (6 bases). Germline CDR1 is MNHEY and CDR2 is SVGEGT. The CDR3 sequence is 12 residues long. V shed 5 bases and J shed 7 bases, with 9 bases lying between them. The CDR3 protein is CASSRGGQPQHF. The CDR3 nucleotides are TGTGCCAGCAGTAGGGGGGGGCAGCCCCAGCATTTT.